This entry describes one T cell receptor (beta chain). Other DNA sequences in the same sample also yield this CDR3. The length of the CDR3 is 17 residues. V shed 1 base, J shed 0 bases, and the junction held 8 bases outside the gene matches. Germline V CDR1 and CDR2: SGHTA, FQGNSA. This entry comes from a study of blood T cell repertoires in COVID-19. At the level of the study: The study drew acute and convalescent COVID-19 samples from the United States, Italy and Spain.

Clones were sequenced by immunoSEQ multiplex PCR, and TCRdb holds only the in-frame ones, with some missing. The table has tens of thousands of clones, around 72% seen once. The chain carries TRBV7-2 and TRBJ2-7; 8 bases are a match to TRBD2. The sequence came from a man in his 70s with COVID-19, enrolled during active disease. Sequences were obtained from peripheral blood. CDR3 sequence: CASSLEGTGGYSYEQYF. DNA for the CDR3: TGTGCCAGCAGCTTAGAGGGAACGGGAGGGTACTCCTACGAGCAGTACTTC.